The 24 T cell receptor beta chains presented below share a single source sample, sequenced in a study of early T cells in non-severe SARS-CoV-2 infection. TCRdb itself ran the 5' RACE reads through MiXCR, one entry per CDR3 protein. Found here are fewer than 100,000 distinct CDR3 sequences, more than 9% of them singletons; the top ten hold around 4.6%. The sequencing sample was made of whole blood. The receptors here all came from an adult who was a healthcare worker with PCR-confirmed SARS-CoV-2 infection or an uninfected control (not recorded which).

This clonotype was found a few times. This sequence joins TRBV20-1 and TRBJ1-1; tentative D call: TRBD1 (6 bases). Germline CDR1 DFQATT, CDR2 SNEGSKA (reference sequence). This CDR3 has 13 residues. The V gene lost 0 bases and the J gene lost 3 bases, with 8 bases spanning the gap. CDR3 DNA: TGCAGTGCTAGAGAGGCAGGGGACACTGAAGCTTTCTTT. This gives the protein CSAREAGDTEAFF.

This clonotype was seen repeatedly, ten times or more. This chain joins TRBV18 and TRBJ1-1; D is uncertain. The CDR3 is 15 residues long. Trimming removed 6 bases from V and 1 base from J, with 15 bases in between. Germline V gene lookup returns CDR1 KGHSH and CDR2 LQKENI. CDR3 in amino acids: CASSVEQGRNTEAFF. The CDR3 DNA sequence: TGTGCCAGCTCGGTAGAACAAGGACGGAACACTGAAGCTTTCTTT.

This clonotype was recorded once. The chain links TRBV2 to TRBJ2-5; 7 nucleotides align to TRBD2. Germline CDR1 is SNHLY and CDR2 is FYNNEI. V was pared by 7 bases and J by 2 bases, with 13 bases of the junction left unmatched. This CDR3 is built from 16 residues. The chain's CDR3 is CASNFMTSRVQETQYF. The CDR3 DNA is TGTGCCAGCAATTTTATGACTAGCAGAGTGCAAGAGACCCAGTACTTC.

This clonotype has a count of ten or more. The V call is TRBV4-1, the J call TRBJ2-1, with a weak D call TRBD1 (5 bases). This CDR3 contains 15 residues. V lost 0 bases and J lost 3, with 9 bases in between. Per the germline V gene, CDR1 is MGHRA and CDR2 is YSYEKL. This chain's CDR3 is CASSQEGRDYNEQFF. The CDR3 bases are TGCGCCAGCAGCCAAGAAGGCAGGGACTACAATGAGCAGTTCTTC.

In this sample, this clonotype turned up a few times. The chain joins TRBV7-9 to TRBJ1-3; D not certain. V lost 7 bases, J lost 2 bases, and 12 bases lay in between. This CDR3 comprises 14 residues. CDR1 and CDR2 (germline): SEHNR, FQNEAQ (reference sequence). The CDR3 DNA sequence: TGTGCCAGCACCTTCAGCGGGACTGGAAACACCATATATTTT. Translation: CASTFSGTGNTIYF.

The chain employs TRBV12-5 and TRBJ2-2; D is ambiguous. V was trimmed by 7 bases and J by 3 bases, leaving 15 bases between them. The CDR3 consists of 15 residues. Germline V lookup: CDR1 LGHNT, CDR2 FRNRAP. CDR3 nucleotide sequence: TGTGCTAGTGCCCCACCGACCATGGACACCGGGGAGCTGTTTTTT. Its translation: CASAPPTMDTGELFF.

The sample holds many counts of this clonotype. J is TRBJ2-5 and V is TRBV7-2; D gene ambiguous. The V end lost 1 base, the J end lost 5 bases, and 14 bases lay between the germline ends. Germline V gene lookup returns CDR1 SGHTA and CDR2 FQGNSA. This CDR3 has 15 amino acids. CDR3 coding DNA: TGTGCCAGCAGCTTAGGTGACACCTCTCCGGAGACCCAGTACTTC. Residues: CASSLGDTSPETQYF. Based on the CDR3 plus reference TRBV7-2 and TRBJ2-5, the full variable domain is GAGVSQSPSNKVTEKGKDVELRCDPISGHTALYWYRQSLGQGLEFLIYFQGNSAPDKSGLPSDRFSAERTGGSVSTLTIQRTQQEDSAVYLCASSLGDTSPETQYFGPGTRLLVL.

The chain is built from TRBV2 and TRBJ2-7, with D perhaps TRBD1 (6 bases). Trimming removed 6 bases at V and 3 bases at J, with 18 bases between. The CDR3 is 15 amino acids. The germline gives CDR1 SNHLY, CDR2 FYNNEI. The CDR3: CASRIQSGTSYEQYF. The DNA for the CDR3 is TGTGCCAGCAGAATCCAATCCGGGACAAGCTACGAGCAGTACTTC.

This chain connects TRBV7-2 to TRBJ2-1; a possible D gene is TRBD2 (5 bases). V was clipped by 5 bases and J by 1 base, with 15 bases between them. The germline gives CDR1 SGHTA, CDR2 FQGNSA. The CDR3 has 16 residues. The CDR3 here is CASSPSLRDSYNEQFF. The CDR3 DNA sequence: TGTGCCAGCAGCCCAAGCTTACGGGATTCCTACAATGAGCAGTTCTTC.

The CDR3 coding sequence is TGCGCCAGCAGCGTGGGACAGGGGGCGAGCAATGAGCAGTTCTTC. Amino acids: CASSVGQGASNEQFF. The chain employs TRBV5-1 and TRBJ2-1; TRBD1 aligns across 12 bases. CDR1 is SGHRS and CDR2 is YFSETQ in the germline V gene. The CDR3 runs 15 residues. V lost 4 bases and J lost 6; bases outside the gene matches: 5.

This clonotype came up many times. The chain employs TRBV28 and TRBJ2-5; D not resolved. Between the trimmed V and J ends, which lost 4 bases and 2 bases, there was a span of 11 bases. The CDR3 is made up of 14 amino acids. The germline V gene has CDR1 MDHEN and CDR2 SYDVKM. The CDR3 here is CASSSPVWQETQYF. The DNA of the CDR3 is TGTGCCAGCAGTTCCCCCGTATGGCAAGAGACCCAGTACTTC.

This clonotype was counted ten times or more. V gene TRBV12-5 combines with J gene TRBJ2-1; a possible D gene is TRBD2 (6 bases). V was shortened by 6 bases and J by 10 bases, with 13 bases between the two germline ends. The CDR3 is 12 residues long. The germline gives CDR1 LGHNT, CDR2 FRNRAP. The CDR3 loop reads CASGQDGREQFF. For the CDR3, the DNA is TGTGCTAGTGGACAGGACGGGAGAGAGCAGTTCTTC.

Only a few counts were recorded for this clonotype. Here the CDR3 DNA reads TGTGCCAGTAGAACGGGAAACTATGGCTACACCTTC. Translating gives CASRTGNYGYTF. This chain connects TRBV19 to TRBJ1-2; D gene ambiguous. The CDR3 loop spans 12 amino acids. V was shortened by 6 bases and J by 2 bases, with 7 bases between the two germline ends. Per the germline V gene, CDR1 is LNHDA and CDR2 is SQIVND (reference sequence).

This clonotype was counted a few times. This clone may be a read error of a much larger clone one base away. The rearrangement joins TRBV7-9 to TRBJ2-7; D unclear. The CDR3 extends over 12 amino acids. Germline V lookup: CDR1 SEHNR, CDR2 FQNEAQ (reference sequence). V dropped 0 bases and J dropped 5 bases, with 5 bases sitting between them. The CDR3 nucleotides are TGTGCCAGCAGCTTAGCCGGCGACGAGCAGTACTTC. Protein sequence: CASSLAGDEQYF.

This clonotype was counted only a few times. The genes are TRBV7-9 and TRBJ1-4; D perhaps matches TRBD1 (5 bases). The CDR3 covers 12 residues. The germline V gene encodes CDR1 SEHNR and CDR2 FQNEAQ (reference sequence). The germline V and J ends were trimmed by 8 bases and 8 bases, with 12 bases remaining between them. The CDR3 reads CASGAGDEKLFF. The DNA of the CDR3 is TGTGCCAGCGGGGCGGGGGACGAAAAACTGTTTTTT.

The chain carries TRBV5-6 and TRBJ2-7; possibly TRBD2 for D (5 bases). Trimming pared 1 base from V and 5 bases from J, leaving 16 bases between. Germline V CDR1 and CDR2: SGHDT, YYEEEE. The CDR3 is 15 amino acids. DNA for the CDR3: TGTGCCAGCAGCTTGAGGTCGGGAAGAAACCACGAGCAGTACTTC. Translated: CASSLRSGRNHEQYF.

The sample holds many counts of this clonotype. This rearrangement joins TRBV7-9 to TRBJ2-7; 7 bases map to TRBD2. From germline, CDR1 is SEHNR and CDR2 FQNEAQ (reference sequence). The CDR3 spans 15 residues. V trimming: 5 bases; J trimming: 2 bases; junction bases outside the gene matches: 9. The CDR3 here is CASSRGVGIPYEQYF. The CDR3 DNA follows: TGTGCCAGCAGCCGGGGGGTCGGGATACCCTACGAGCAGTACTTC.

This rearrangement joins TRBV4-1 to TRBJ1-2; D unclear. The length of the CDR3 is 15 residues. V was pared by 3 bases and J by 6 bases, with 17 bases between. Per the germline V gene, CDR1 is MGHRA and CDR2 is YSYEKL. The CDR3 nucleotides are TGCGCCAGCAGCCACCCTTCCTACCCGGGAGATGGCTACACCTTC. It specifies CASSHPSYPGDGYTF.

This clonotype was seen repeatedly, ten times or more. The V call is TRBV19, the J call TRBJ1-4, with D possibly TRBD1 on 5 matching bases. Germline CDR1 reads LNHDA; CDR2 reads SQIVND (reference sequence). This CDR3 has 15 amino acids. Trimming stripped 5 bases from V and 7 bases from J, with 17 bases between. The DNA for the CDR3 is TGTGCCAGTAGTCCCCCGGCAGGGCGCACTGAAAAACTGTTTTTT. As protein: CASSPPAGRTEKLFF.

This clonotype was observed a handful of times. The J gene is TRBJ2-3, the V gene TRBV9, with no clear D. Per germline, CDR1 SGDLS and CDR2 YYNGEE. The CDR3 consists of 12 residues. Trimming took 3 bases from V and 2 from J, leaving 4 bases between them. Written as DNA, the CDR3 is TGTGCCAGCAGCGCCAACACAGATACGCAGTATTTT. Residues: CASSANTDTQYF.

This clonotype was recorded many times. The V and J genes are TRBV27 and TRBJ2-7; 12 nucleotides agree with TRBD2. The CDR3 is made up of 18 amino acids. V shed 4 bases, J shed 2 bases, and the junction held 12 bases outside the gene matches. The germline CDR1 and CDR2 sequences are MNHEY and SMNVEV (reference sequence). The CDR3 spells CASSSLAGGASGTYEQYF. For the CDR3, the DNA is TGTGCCAGCAGTTCACTAGCGGGAGGTGCCTCAGGGACCTACGAGCAGTACTTC.

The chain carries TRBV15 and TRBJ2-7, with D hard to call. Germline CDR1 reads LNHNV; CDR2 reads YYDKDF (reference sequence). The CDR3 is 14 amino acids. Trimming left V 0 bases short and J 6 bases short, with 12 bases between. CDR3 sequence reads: CATSRDQEGREQYF. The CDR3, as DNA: TGTGCCACCAGCAGAGATCAGGAAGGGCGCGAGCAGTACTTC. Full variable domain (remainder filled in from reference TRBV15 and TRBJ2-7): DAMVIQNPRYQVTQFGKPVTLSCSQTLNHNVMYWYQQKSSQAPKLLFHYYDKDFNNEADTPDNFQSRRPNTSFCFLDIRSPGLGDTAMYLCATSRDQEGREQYFGPGTRLTVT.

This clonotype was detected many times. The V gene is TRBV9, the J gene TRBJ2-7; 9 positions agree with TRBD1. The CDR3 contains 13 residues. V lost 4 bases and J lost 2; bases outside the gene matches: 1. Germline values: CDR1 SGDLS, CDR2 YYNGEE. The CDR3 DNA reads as TGTGCCAGCAGCCGGACAGGGGCCTACGAGCAGTACTTC. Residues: CASSRTGAYEQYF.

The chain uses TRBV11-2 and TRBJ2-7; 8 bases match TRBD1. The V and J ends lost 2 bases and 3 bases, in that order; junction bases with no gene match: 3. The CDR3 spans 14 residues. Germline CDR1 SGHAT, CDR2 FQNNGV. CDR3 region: CASSLYRGSYEQYF. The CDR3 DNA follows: TGTGCCAGCAGCTTATACAGGGGGAGCTACGAGCAGTACTTC.